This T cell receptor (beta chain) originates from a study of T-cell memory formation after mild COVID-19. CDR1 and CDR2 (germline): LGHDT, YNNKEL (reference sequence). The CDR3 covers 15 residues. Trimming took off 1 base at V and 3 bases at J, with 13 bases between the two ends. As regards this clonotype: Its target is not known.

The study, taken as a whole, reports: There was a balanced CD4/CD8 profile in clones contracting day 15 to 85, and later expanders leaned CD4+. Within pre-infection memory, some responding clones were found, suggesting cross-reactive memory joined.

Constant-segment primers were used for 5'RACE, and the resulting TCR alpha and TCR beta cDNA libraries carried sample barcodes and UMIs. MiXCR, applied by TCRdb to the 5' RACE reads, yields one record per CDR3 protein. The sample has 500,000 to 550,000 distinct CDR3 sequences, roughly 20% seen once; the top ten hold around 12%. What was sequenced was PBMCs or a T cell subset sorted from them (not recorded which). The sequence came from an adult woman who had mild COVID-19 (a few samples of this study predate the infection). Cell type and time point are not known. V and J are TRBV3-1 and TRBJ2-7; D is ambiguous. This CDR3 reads CASSQVCLRHYEQYF. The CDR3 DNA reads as TGTGCCAGCAGCCAAGTGTGTCTGAGACACTACGAGCAGTACTTC.